This T cell receptor beta chain was identified in a study of blood T cell repertoires in COVID-19. Study context: Samples of COVID-19 (acute and convalescent) were obtained from the United States, Italy and Spain. In each case, the material was cDNA or gDNA derived from T cells, B-cell-depleted T cells, or PBMCs.

Original processing methods: It was from reference gene primer amplification that nucleated cell counts were estimated. Sequenced by immunoSEQ multiplex PCR; TCRdb stores in-frame clones only, minus some. That table is the source of V, J and clone size, and D and trimming were worked out from the DNA. The sample includes fewer than 350,000 clones, just over 90% seen only once; the top ten take over 2%. Participants were aged 18 to 89 years from approximately 24 US areas. Germline CDR1 reads MNHEY; CDR2 reads SMNVEV (reference sequence). Unmatched junction bases numbered 5, after V lost 3 bases and J lost 6 bases. The CDR3 totals 13 residues.

The chain has TRBV27 and TRBJ2-7; 7 bases align to TRBD1. Sample: PBMCs or T cells enriched from blood (not recorded which). This TCR was sampled from a woman aged 40 to 55 with acute COVID-19. The CDR3 spells CASSFRGPREQYF. The CDR3, as DNA: TGTGCCAGCAGTTTTAGGGGGCCTCGCGAGCAGTACTTC.